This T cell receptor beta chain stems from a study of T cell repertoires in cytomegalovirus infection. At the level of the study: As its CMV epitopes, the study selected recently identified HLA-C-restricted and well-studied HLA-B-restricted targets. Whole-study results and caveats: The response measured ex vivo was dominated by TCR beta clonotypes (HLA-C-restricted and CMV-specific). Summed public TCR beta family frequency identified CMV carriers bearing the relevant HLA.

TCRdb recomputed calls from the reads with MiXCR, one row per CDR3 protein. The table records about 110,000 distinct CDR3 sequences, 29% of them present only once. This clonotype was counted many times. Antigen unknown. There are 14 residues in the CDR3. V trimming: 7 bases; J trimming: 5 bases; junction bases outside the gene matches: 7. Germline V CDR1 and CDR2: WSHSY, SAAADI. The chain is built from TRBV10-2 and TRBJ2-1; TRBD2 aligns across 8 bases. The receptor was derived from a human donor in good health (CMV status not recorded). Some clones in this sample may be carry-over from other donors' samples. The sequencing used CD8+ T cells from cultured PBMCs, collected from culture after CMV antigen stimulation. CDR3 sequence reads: CASTEAGVHNEQFF. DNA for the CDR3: TGCGCCAGCACCGAAGCGGGGGTCCACAATGAGCAGTTCTTC.